This T cell receptor beta chain was retrieved from a study of T cell changes during pregnancy in multiple sclerosis. TCRdb's copy holds only in-frame clones and misses some; the assay was immunoSEQ multiplex PCR. This sample has about 55,000 clones, with just under 90% found just once. Looked up from germline, CDR1 is KGHSH and CDR2 is LQKENI. This CDR3 comprises 17 residues. V lost 6 bases to trimming and J lost 0 bases; unmatched junction nucleotides: 5. This clonotype was obtained from a female donor with multiple sclerosis, enrolled in a pregnancy study. Material: CD4+ T cells from peripheral blood mononuclear cells, obtained in the first trimester of pregnancy. The chain employs TRBV18 and TRBJ2-6; 10 bases line up with TRBD2. CDR3 amino acids: CASSSSGSSSGANVLTF. The DNA for the CDR3 is TGTGCCAGCTCCTCTAGCGGGAGTAGCTCTGGGGCCAACGTCCTGACTTTC. Drawing the rest from reference TRBV18 and TRBJ2-6, the complete variable domain is NAGVMQNPRHLVRRRGQEARLRCSPMKGHSHVYWYRQLPEEGLKFMVYLQKENIIDESGMPKERFSAEFPKEGPSILRIQQVVRGDSAAYFCASSSSGSSSGANVLTFGAGSRLTVL.